The entry below describes one T cell receptor (beta chain). Antigen: not known. The CDR3 totals 13 residues. The germline V gene has CDR1 SQVTM and CDR2 ANQGSEA. The V and J ends lost 2 bases and 2 bases respectively, with 10 bases between them. This sample was taken from a study of shared clonotypes between healthy human individuals. Across several immunoSEQ plates, the genomic DNA of each subset was split evenly. The assay was immunoSEQ multiplex PCR, and TCRdb's table has in-frame clones only and misses some. Of over 800,000 clones listed, over 90% were seen once; the top ten hold more than 20%. Regarding the study as a whole: Enrolling few donors narrowed the genetic and exposure-history diversity that was represented.

CD45RO negativity and positive selection for CCR7 defined naive CD8 cells, a population that excluded terminally differentiated effector memory CD45RA+ cells. Only Caucasian adults living in Nashville, Tennessee served as donors. The receptor's source is a young man in good health. The chain joins TRBV29-1 to TRBJ2-7; no reliable D call. Input material: naive CD8+ T cells sorted from blood. The CDR3 loop is CSVELGSPYEQYF. The CDR3 nucleotides read TGCAGCGTTGAACTAGGGTCCCCCTACGAGCAGTACTTC.